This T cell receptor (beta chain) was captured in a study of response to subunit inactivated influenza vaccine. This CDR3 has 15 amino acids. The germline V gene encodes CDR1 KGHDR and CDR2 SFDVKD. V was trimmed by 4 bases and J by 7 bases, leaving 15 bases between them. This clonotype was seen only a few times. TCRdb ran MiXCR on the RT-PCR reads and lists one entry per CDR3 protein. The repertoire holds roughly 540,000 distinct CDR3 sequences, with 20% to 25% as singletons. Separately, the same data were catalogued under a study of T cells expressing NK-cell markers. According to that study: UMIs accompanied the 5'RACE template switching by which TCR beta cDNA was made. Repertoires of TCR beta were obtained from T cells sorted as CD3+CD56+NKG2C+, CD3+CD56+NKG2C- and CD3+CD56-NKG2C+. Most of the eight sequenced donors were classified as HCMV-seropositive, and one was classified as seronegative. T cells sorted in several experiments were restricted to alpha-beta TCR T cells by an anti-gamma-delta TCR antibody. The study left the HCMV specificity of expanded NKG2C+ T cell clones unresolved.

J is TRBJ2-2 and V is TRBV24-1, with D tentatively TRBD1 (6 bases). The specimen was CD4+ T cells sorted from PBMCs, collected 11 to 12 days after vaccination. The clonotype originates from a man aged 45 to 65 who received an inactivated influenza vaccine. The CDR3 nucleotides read TGTGCCACCAGTGACCTGCAGGGGTATGGCGGGGAGCTGTTTTTT. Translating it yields CATSDLQGYGGELFF.